This TCR beta chain was captured in a study of identical twins. This clonotype was observed a few times. Germline lookup yields CDR1 DFQATT and CDR2 SNEGSKA (reference sequence). V was trimmed by 0 bases and J by 0 bases, leaving 15 bases between them. This CDR3 is built from 17 residues. One entry per CDR3 protein, called by TCRdb with MiXCR from the 5' RACE reads. Here the sample spans under 1 million distinct CDR3 sequences, around an eighth being singletons. This sample was also put to use in a study of yellow fever vaccine responses in identical twins.

The receptor comes from a young woman in good health. This rearrangement joins TRBV20-1 to TRBJ1-5; D gene uncertain. The sequenced material came from PBMCs. The CDR3 DNA is TGCAGTGCTAGAGATCAAGGCGGATCTATTAGCAATCAGCCCCAGCATTTT. Its translation is CSARDQGGSISNQPQHF.